These T cell receptor beta chains were read from a single sample in a study of OX40 agonist ivuxolimab in advanced cancers. The data were produced by immunoSEQ multiplex PCR, yet TCRdb's version contains in-frame clones alone and is incomplete. The repertoire holds some 48,000 clones, with around four fifths as singletons. The sequencing used CD4+ or CD8+ T cells sorted from blood, collected in a trial of the OX40 agonist ivuxolimab. The receptors here all came from an adult with an advanced solid tumor such as melanoma, head and neck, liver or kidney cancer. Each CDR3 is given with its conserved first and last residue. D genes are given only for firm matches. Part of the rows lack a size; the others show once, few, many or a class for expanded clones.

>.|TRBV7-3|TRBJ2-1|.
TGTGCCAGCAGCTTAGACTCCTCCTACAATGAGCAGTTCTTC
CASSLDSSYNEQFF
>.|TRBV27|TRBJ2-7|.
TGTGCCAGCAGTTTCGGCCGGCAGAACTACGAGCAGTACTTC
CASSFGRQNYEQYF
>.|TRBV28|TRBJ2-7|.
TGTGCCAGTAGACAGGGAGGATACGAGCAGTACTTC
CASRQGGYEQYF
>.|TRBV28|TRBJ2-7|TRBD1
TGTGCCAGCAGTTTTCCAGGGACAGCCTACGAGCAGTACTTC
CASSFPGTAYEQYF
>.|TRBV7-9|TRBJ1-2|.
TGTGCCAGCAGCTCCTCTACGGATTTCTATGGCTACACCTTC
CASSSSTDFYGYTF
>once|TRBV15|TRBJ1-2|.
TGTGCCACCAGCAGAGATCGCCCAGATGGGTCCGGCTACACCTTC
CATSRDRPDGSGYTF
>.|TRBV13|TRBJ1-1|TRBD1
TGTGCCAGCAGCTTAGCCGACAGGGAGGGGACTGAAGCTTTCTTT
CASSLADREGTEAFF
>.|TRBV4-1|TRBJ2-1|TRBD2
TGCGCCAGCAGCCAAGTATCGGGGGGTGATGAGCAGTTCTTC
CASSQVSGGDEQFF
>.|TRBV27|TRBJ2-3|.
TGTGCCAGCAGTTTCTCAGATACGCAGTATTTT
CASSFSDTQYF
>.|TRBV15|TRBJ2-7|TRBD2
TGTGCCACCAGCAGATCACCGGGACTAGAGGCTTTGGGTTCCTACGAGCAGTACTTC
CATSRSPGLEALGSYEQYF
>few|TRBV27|TRBJ1-5|.
TGTGCCAGCAGTCTCCAGGGTAATCAGCCCCAGCATTTT
CASSLQGNQPQHF
>.|TRBV7-2|TRBJ2-7|.
TGTGCCAGCAGCTTAGCGCCATACGAGCAGTACTTC
CASSLAPYEQYF
>.|TRBV27|TRBJ2-7|TRBD1
TGTGCCAGCAGTTCCTCCGCGACAGGGAACGAGCAGTACTTC
CASSSSATGNEQYF
>once|TRBV28|TRBJ2-1|.
TGTGCCAGCAGTTTCCGGCTAAACAATGAGCAGTTCTTC
CASSFRLNNEQFF
>.|TRBV11-2|TRBJ1-1|.
TGTGCCAGCAGCTTTAGGTGGGCTGAAGCTTTCTTT
CASSFRWAEAFF
>.|TRBV15|TRBJ2-7|TRBD2
TGTGCCACCAGCCTTCCAGCGGGAGGTAACGAGCAGTACTTC
CATSLPAGGNEQYF
>once|TRBV30|TRBJ1-4|TRBD1
TGTGCCTGGAGGGAAGGGGGCCGGGAAAAACTGTTTTTT
CAWREGGREKLFF